The clone carrying this T cell receptor (beta chain) was observed a single time. Through a sample-barcoded 5' primer and a J-beta primer mix, a second PCR was run for about 6 to 12 cycles. Using its own MiXCR run on the 5' RACE reads, TCRdb lists one record per CDR3 protein. The table shows roughly 500,000 distinct CDR3 sequences, with less than 25% occurring only once. This entry comes from a study of blood T cells in healthy people across ages. Overall study: Template switching retrieved approximately one barcoded beta molecule for each two T cells.

The CDR3 sequence is 14 residues long. Trimming removed 2 bases from V and 6 bases from J; junction bases left unmatched: 8. The germline V gene has CDR1 DFQATT and CDR2 SNEGSKA (reference sequence). These data were likewise used in another study, on T cells of mothers and their children. As reported in that work: Barcodes and 2-4 random nucleotides were added by M1S in the second PCR.

The chain recombines TRBV20-1 with TRBJ2-7, with 9 bases matching TRBD1. Sequencing was performed on blood. The receptor was derived from a boy between 10 and 17 years old in good health. The CDR3 here is CSARPGTGLGEQYF. The CDR3 DNA sequence: TGCAGTGCTAGACCCGGGACAGGGCTTGGCGAGCAGTACTTC.